These T cell receptor beta chains were read from a single sample in a study of OX40 agonist ivuxolimab in advanced cancers. Profiled with immunoSEQ multiplex PCR; TCRdb holds only in-frame clones, not every one. Of around 80,000 clones in the sample, 65% to 90% are singletons; the top ten hold more than 0.45%. Material: CD4+ or CD8+ T cells sorted from blood, obtained in a trial of the OX40 agonist ivuxolimab. These receptors were obtained from an adult with an advanced solid tumor such as melanoma, head and neck, liver or kidney cancer. The CDR3 runs from the conserved cysteine through the conserved F or W. D genes are given only for firm matches. Some rows mark clone size as missing; the rest say once, few, many or name a class of expanded clone.

d_gene: NA; abundance: NA; v_gene: TRBV6-1; j_gene: TRBJ1-1; CDR3nt: TGTGCCAGCAGTGAAGCTCCCGGGGGGTTAATATTCATGAACACTGAAGCTTTCTTT; CDR3aa: CASSEAPGGLIFMNTEAFF
d_gene: NA; abundance: NA; v_gene: TRBV29-1; j_gene: TRBJ1-5; CDR3nt: TGCAGCGTAGCTACAGGGAATTTCGATCAGCCCCAGCATTTT; CDR3aa: CSVATGNFDQPQHF
d_gene: TRBD1; abundance: NA; v_gene: TRBV5-1; j_gene: TRBJ1-2; CDR3nt: TGCGCCAGCAGCTTGGACAGGGGAGAGGAAGGCGGCTACACCTTC; CDR3aa: CASSLDRGEEGGYTF
d_gene: TRBD2; abundance: few; v_gene: TRBV28; j_gene: TRBJ2-3; CDR3nt: TGTGCCAGCAGTTTGGGACTAGCGGGGGGGCCTGCAGATACGCAGTATTTT; CDR3aa: CASSLGLAGGPADTQYF
d_gene: NA; abundance: NA; v_gene: TRBV19; j_gene: TRBJ2-5; CDR3nt: TGTGCCAGTAGTATGACGAACCAAGAGACCCAGTACTTC; CDR3aa: CASSMTNQETQYF
d_gene: NA; abundance: NA; v_gene: TRBV11-3; j_gene: TRBJ2-7; CDR3nt: TGTGCCAGCAGCCCTCCGAGGGGTAGCGGAGGCTCCTACGAGCAGTACTTC; CDR3aa: CASSPPRGSGGSYEQYF
d_gene: TRBD1; abundance: once; v_gene: TRBV5-1; j_gene: TRBJ1-6; CDR3nt: TGCGCCAGCAGCTTGGCGACAGGGAGGAGAGATTCACCCCTCCACTTT; CDR3aa: CASSLATGRRDSPLHF
d_gene: NA; abundance: NA; v_gene: TRBV19; j_gene: TRBJ1-2; CDR3nt: TGTGCCAGTAAACCCCTCCCGGACGCTCTCTATGGCTACACCTTC; CDR3aa: CASKPLPDALYGYTF
d_gene: TRBD2; abundance: NA; v_gene: TRBV27; j_gene: TRBJ2-7; CDR3nt: TGTGCCAGCAAACTAGCGGGGACCGGGTACGAGCAGTACTTC; CDR3aa: CASKLAGTGYEQYF
d_gene: NA; abundance: NA; v_gene: TRBV5-1; j_gene: TRBJ2-5; CDR3nt: TGCGCCAGCAGCCGGGACGGGGAGACCCAGTACTTC; CDR3aa: CASSRDGETQYF
d_gene: NA; abundance: NA; v_gene: TRBV9; j_gene: TRBJ1-4; CDR3nt: TGTGCCAGCAGCCAGAGTCTTAGGGCAGAAAAACTGTTTTTT; CDR3aa: CASSQSLRAEKLFF
d_gene: NA; abundance: NA; v_gene: TRBV27; j_gene: TRBJ1-6; CDR3nt: TGTGCCAGCAAGCCCAGGCGGGAGTATAATTCACCCCTCCACTTT; CDR3aa: CASKPRREYNSPLHF
d_gene: NA; abundance: NA; v_gene: TRBV7-3; j_gene: TRBJ1-5; CDR3nt: TGTGCCAGCAGCCCGGAAAATCAGCCCCAGCATTTT; CDR3aa: CASSPENQPQHF
d_gene: TRBD2; abundance: NA; v_gene: TRBV7-8; j_gene: TRBJ2-7; CDR3nt: TGTGCCAGCAGCTTAGGGACTAGTCGGCTCTACGAGCAGTACTTC; CDR3aa: CASSLGTSRLYEQYF
d_gene: TRBD1; abundance: NA; v_gene: TRBV9; j_gene: TRBJ1-1; CDR3nt: TGTGCCAGCAGCGCAGGGGGCGGCCCTGAAGCTTTCTTT; CDR3aa: CASSAGGGPEAFF
d_gene: TRBD1; abundance: NA; v_gene: TRBV30; j_gene: TRBJ1-1; CDR3nt: TGTGCCTGGAGTGGGGACAGGGCGAGCGCTGAAGCTTTCTTT; CDR3aa: CAWSGDRASAEAFF
d_gene: NA; abundance: NA; v_gene: TRBV30; j_gene: TRBJ1-2; CDR3nt: TGTGCCTGGAGTGTGCTTGGGGGCTACACCTTC; CDR3aa: CAWSVLGGYTF
d_gene: TRBD2; abundance: once; v_gene: TRBV5-1; j_gene: TRBJ2-1; CDR3nt: TGCGCCAGCAGCTCAGACGGGACTAGCGCCTACAATGAGCAGTTCTTC; CDR3aa: CASSSDGTSAYNEQFF
d_gene: TRBD1; abundance: NA; v_gene: TRBV5-6; j_gene: TRBJ1-2; CDR3nt: TGTGCCAGCAGCTCGGACAGGGGTTATGGCTACACCTTC; CDR3aa: CASSSDRGYGYTF
d_gene: NA; abundance: NA; v_gene: TRBV19; j_gene: TRBJ2-6; CDR3nt: TGTGCCAGTAGCGACTCTGGGGCCAACGTCCTGACTTTC; CDR3aa: CASSDSGANVLTF
d_gene: TRBD2; abundance: NA; v_gene: TRBV11-3; j_gene: TRBJ2-3; CDR3nt: TGTGCCAGCAGCGCGAGACTAGCGGGAGCGACAGATACGCAGTATTTT; CDR3aa: CASSARLAGATDTQYF
d_gene: NA; abundance: NA; v_gene: TRBV5-1; j_gene: TRBJ2-7; CDR3nt: TGCGCCAGCAGCCCGCAGGGGCTCGAGCAGTACTTC; CDR3aa: CASSPQGLEQYF
d_gene: TRBD1; abundance: few; v_gene: TRBV6-5; j_gene: TRBJ2-7; CDR3nt: TGTGCCAGCAGTTCGGGACAGGGATCCTACGAGCAGTACTTC; CDR3aa: CASSSGQGSYEQYF
d_gene: TRBD2; abundance: few; v_gene: TRBV7-6; j_gene: TRBJ2-1; CDR3nt: TGTGCCAGCAGCCGTAGACTAGCGGGAAATGAGCGCAATGAGCAGTTCTTC; CDR3aa: CASSRRLAGNERNEQFF
d_gene: TRBD1; abundance: NA; v_gene: TRBV28; j_gene: TRBJ2-7; CDR3nt: TGTGCCAGCAGTGGTGGGACAGGATCCTCCTACGAGCAGTACTTC; CDR3aa: CASSGGTGSSYEQYF
d_gene: NA; abundance: NA; v_gene: TRBV28; j_gene: TRBJ1-4; CDR3nt: TGTGCCAGCAGTTTAGAAGGCGGCTTACGGAAACTGTTTTTT; CDR3aa: CASSLEGGLRKLFF
d_gene: TRBD2; abundance: few; v_gene: TRBV7-9; j_gene: TRBJ2-1; CDR3nt: TGTGCCAGCAGTTTGATGGGAGGGGTGTTCTTC; CDR3aa: CASSLMGGVFF
d_gene: TRBD1; abundance: NA; v_gene: TRBV28; j_gene: TRBJ2-1; CDR3nt: TGTGCCAGCAGTTTTTTGGGACAGGGCCCGAATGAGCAGTTCTTC; CDR3aa: CASSFLGQGPNEQFF
d_gene: NA; abundance: once; v_gene: TRBV7-2; j_gene: TRBJ1-3; CDR3nt: TGTGCCAGCAGCCGGGAGGGTTCAACTGGAAACACCATATATTTT; CDR3aa: CASSREGSTGNTIYF
d_gene: NA; abundance: NA; v_gene: TRBV12-2; j_gene: TRBJ2-4; CDR3nt: TGTGCAGGGACAGGGGAGGCCAAAAACATTCAGTACTTC; CDR3aa: CAGTGEAKNIQYF
d_gene: NA; abundance: NA; v_gene: TRBV19; j_gene: TRBJ1-1; CDR3nt: TGTGCCAGTAGGCTATACACTGAAGCTTTCTTT; CDR3aa: CASRLYTEAFF
d_gene: TRBD1; abundance: NA; v_gene: TRBV27; j_gene: TRBJ1-6; CDR3nt: TGTGCCAGCGGGGACAGGGTGGATTATAATTCACCCCTCCACTTT; CDR3aa: CASGDRVDYNSPLHF
d_gene: NA; abundance: NA; v_gene: TRBV5-4; j_gene: TRBJ1-6; CDR3nt: TGTGCCAGCAGCTCGGGACTGAATAATTCACCCCTCCACTTT; CDR3aa: CASSSGLNNSPLHF
d_gene: TRBD1; abundance: NA; v_gene: TRBV7-2; j_gene: TRBJ2-1; CDR3nt: TGTGCCAGCAGCTTTGGACAGGGTCCCCTCTCCTACAATGAGCAGTTCTTC; CDR3aa: CASSFGQGPLSYNEQFF
d_gene: NA; abundance: NA; v_gene: TRBV7-8; j_gene: TRBJ2-7; CDR3nt: TGTGCCAGCAGCTTAGAGAGGGGGGCCCGGGGCGAGCAGTACTTC; CDR3aa: CASSLERGARGEQYF
d_gene: NA; abundance: NA; v_gene: TRBV4-2; j_gene: TRBJ2-7; CDR3nt: TGTGCCAGCAGCCAAGATTCGGAGGCCAAGCAGTACTTC; CDR3aa: CASSQDSEAKQYF
d_gene: NA; abundance: once; v_gene: TRBV19; j_gene: TRBJ2-2; CDR3nt: TGTGCCAGTAGTCCAGGGCCCGGGGAGCTGTTTTTT; CDR3aa: CASSPGPGELFF
d_gene: NA; abundance: NA; v_gene: TRBV15; j_gene: TRBJ2-5; CDR3nt: TGTGCCACCAGCCTAGGGGAGACTTCTGGAGAGACCCAGTACTTC; CDR3aa: CATSLGETSGETQYF
d_gene: TRBD1; abundance: NA; v_gene: TRBV5-1; j_gene: TRBJ2-5; CDR3nt: TGCGCCAGCGCAGGGGACAGCCGGCGAGAGGCCCAGTACTTC; CDR3aa: CASAGDSRREAQYF
d_gene: NA; abundance: NA; v_gene: TRBV12-1; j_gene: TRBJ2-1; CDR3nt: TGTGCCAGCAGCTCCGCGACTAGCGGGGTTTCCTACAATGAGCAGTTCTTC; CDR3aa: CASSSATSGVSYNEQFF
d_gene: NA; abundance: NA; v_gene: TRBV6-1; j_gene: TRBJ2-7; CDR3nt: TGTGCCAGCAGTGACGGGGGGCGCTTCGAGCAGTACTTC; CDR3aa: CASSDGGRFEQYF
d_gene: TRBD2; abundance: NA; v_gene: TRBV19; j_gene: TRBJ2-3; CDR3nt: TGTGCCAGTAGTGACGGCGGGGGGGGACGGCCAGATACGCAGTATTTT; CDR3aa: CASSDGGGGRPDTQYF
d_gene: NA; abundance: NA; v_gene: TRBV7-6; j_gene: TRBJ2-5; CDR3nt: TGTGCCAGCAGCTTAGCGAGGGGTCAGACCCAGTACTTC; CDR3aa: CASSLARGQTQYF
d_gene: NA; abundance: NA; v_gene: TRBV5-1; j_gene: TRBJ1-1; CDR3nt: TGCGCCAGCAGCCCTGGGACGGCGAACACTGAAGCTTTCTTT; CDR3aa: CASSPGTANTEAFF
d_gene: NA; abundance: once; v_gene: TRBV7-2; j_gene: TRBJ1-6; CDR3nt: TGTGCCAGCAGCTTTTTCCTAGCGGGGGGCTCACCCCTCCACTTT; CDR3aa: CASSFFLAGGSPLHF
d_gene: NA; abundance: NA; v_gene: TRBV6-5; j_gene: TRBJ1-5; CDR3nt: TGTGCCAGCAGTTACTCGAGAAGCAATCAGCCCCAGCATTTT; CDR3aa: CASSYSRSNQPQHF
d_gene: TRBD1; abundance: NA; v_gene: TRBV7-9; j_gene: TRBJ2-1; CDR3nt: TGTGCCAGCAGCTTAGGGACAGGGACCTACAATGAGCAGTTCTTC; CDR3aa: CASSLGTGTYNEQFF
d_gene: NA; abundance: NA; v_gene: TRBV7-2; j_gene: TRBJ2-1; CDR3nt: TGTGCCAGCAGCTTGGGCGAGAGGGGGTCGCATGAGCAGTTCTTC; CDR3aa: CASSLGERGSHEQFF
d_gene: NA; abundance: NA; v_gene: TRBV5-1; j_gene: TRBJ2-7; CDR3nt: TGCGCCAGCAGCTTGGGTGGGTTGGGGCCCTCCTACGAGCAGTACTTC; CDR3aa: CASSLGGLGPSYEQYF